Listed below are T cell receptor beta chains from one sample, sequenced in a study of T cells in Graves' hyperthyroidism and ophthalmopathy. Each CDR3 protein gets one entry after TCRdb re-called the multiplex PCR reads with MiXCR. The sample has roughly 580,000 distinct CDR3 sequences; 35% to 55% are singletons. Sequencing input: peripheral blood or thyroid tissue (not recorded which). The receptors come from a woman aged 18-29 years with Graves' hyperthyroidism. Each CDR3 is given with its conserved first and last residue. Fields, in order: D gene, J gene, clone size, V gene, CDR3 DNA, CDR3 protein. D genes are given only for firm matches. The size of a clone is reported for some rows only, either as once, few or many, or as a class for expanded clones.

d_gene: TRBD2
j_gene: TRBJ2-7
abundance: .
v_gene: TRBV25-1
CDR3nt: TGTGCCAGCAGCCGTCCCCCGGGACTAGCGGGAGGCTACGAGCAGTACTTC
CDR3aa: CASSRPPGLAGGYEQYF

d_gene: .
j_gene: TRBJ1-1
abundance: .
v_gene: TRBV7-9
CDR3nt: TGTGCCAGCACCTCGTCGGGAGCGCCGAACACTGAAGCTTTCTTT
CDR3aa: CASTSSGAPNTEAFF

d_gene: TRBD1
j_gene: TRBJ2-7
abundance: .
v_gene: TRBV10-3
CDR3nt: TGTGCCAGCTCACCGCCAGCCCCAGGGGGCGAGCAGTACTTC
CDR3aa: CASSPPAPGGEQYF

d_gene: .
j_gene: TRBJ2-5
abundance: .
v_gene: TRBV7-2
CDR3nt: TGTGCCAGCAGCGTTAACGGCTCGGGGACCCAGTACTTC
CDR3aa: CASSVNGSGTQYF

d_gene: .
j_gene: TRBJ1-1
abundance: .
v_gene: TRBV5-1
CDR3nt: TGCGCCAGCAGCACGCAGGCGAACACTGAAGCTTTCTTT
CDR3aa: CASSTQANTEAFF

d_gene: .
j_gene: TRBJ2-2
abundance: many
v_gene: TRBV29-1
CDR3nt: TGCAGCGTAAGAAACGGTCCCACCGGGGAGCTGTTTTTT
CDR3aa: CSVRNGPTGELFF

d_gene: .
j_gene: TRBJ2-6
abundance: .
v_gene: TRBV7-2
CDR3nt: TGTGCCAGCAGCTCCAGAGCGGCGAACACTGAAGCTTTC
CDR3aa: CASSSRAANTEAF

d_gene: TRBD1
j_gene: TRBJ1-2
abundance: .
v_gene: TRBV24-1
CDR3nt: TGTGCCACCAGTGATGAGGACAGGGCCCATGGCTACACCTTC
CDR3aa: CATSDEDRAHGYTF

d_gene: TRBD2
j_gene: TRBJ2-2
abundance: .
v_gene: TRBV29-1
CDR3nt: TGCAGCGTTTTCCCGGGAGGCCACCGGGAGCTGTTTTTT
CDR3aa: CSVFPGGHRELFF

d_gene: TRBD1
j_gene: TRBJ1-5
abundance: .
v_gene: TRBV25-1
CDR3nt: TGTGCCAGCAGGTCGCCAGGGGGGAATCAGCCCCAGCATTTT
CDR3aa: CASRSPGGNQPQHF

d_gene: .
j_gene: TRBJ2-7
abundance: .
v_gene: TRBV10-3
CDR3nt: TGTGCCAGCTCGTTCGAGAGTGAGCAGTACTTC
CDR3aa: CASSFESEQYF

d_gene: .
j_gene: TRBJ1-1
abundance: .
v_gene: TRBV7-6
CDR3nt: TGTGCCAGCAGCCAAAGGGAGGGCGTCACTGAAGCTTTCTTT
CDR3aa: CASSQREGVTEAFF

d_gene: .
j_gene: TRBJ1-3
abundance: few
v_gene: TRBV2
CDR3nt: TGTGCCAGCAGTCCCGATCACGGAAACACCATATATTTT
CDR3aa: CASSPDHGNTIYF

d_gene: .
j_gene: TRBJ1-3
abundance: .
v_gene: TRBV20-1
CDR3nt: TGCAGTGCTAGAGTGTGGGGGGCCGGAAACACCATATATTTT
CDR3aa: CSARVWGAGNTIYF

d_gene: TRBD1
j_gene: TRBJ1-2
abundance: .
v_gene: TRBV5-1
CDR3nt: TGCGCCAGCAGCTTGTACAAATCAGGGGGCTACGACTATGGCTACACCTTC
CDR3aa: CASSLYKSGGYDYGYTF

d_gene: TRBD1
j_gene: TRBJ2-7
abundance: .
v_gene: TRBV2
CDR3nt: TGTGCCAGCAGTGCCGGGACAGGGGGCGCCCAGCAGTACTTC
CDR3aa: CASSAGTGGAQQYF

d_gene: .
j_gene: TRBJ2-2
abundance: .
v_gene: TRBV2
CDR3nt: TGTGCCAGCAGGTCAGTACGATTCACCGGGGAGCTGTTTTTT
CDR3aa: CASRSVRFTGELFF

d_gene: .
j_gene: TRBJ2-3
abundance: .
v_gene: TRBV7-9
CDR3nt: TGTGCCAGCACCCCCCCGGACCATTGGTCCACAGATACGCAGTATTTT
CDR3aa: CASTPPDHWSTDTQYF

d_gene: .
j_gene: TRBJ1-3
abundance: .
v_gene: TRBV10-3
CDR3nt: TGTGCCACCTCTGCAGGGGAGGGAAACACCATATATTTT
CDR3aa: CATSAGEGNTIYF

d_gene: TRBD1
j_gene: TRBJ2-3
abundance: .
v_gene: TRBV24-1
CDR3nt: TGTGCCACCAACCCCGGGACAGGGGGCATTGAAGATACGCAGTATTTT
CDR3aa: CATNPGTGGIEDTQYF

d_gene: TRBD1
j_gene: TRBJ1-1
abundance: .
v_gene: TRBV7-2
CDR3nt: TGTGCCAGCAGCCCGTGGACAGGGGTCACTGAAGCTTTCTTT
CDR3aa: CASSPWTGVTEAFF

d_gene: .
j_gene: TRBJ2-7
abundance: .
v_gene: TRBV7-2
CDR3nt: TGTGCCAGCAGCTCCAGACGGGACTGGACCTACGAGCAGTACTTC
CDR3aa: CASSSRRDWTYEQYF

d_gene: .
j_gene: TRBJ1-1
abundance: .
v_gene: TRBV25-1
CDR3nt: TGTGCCAGCAAGGGGGTTAAAGCTTTCTTT
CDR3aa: CASKGVKAFF

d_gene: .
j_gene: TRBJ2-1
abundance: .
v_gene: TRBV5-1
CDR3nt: TGCGCCAGCAGCTTCCAGGATGAGCAGTTCTTC
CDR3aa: CASSFQDEQFF

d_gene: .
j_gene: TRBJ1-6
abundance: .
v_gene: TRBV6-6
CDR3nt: TGTGCCAGCAGTTACCGAGGGAGTGGTAATTCACCCCTCCACTTT
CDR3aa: CASSYRGSGNSPLHF

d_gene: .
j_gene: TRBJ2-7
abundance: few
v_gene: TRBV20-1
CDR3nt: TGCAGTGCTACTGGACCGCAAATCTCCTACGAGCAGTACTTC
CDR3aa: CSATGPQISYEQYF

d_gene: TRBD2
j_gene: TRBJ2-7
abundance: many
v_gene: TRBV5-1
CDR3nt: TGCGCCAGCAGCTTGAGGACTAGCGGCGAGCAGTACTTC
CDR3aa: CASSLRTSGEQYF